The source of this T cell receptor beta chain is a study of T cell responses to AZD1222 COVID-19 vaccine. Study observations and caveats: Nearly half of the spike-specific TCRs reportedly recognize variant regions that carry no mutations. Compared with day 0, the breadth and depth of the Spike-specific TCR repertoire rose significantly after two doses of AZD1222.

This clone was detected once. What it binds is not known. The assay was immunoSEQ multiplex PCR, and TCRdb's table has in-frame clones only and misses some. The table lists around 110,000 clones, approximately 89% of them singletons. Trimming removed 0 bases at V and 8 bases at J, with 15 bases between. This CDR3 region has 15 residues. Germline values: CDR1 SGHRS, CDR2 YFSETQ. Sequenced here: peripheral blood, sampled on day 0 of AZD1222 vaccination. The receptor was isolated from an adult in good health. This rearrangement joins TRBV5-1 to TRBJ2-1; D remains unclear. For the CDR3, the DNA is TGCGCCAGCAGCTTGGACCACAGAACATTACATGAGCAGTTCTTC. Translation: CASSLDHRTLHEQFF.